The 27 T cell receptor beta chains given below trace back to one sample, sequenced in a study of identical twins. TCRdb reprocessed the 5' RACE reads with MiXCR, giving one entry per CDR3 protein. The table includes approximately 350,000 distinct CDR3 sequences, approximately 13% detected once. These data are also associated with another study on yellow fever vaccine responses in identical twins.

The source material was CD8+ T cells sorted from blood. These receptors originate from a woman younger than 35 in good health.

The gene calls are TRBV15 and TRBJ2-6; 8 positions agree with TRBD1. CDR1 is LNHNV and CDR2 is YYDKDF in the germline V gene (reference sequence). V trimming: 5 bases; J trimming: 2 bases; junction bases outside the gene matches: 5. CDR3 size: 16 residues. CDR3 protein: CATSPDRGPGANVLTF. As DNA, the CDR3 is TGTGCCACCAGCCCAGACAGGGGCCCTGGGGCCAACGTCCTGACTTTC. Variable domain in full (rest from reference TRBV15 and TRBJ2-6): DAMVIQNPRYQVTQFGKPVTLSCSQTLNHNVMYWYQQKSSQAPKLLFHYYDKDFNNEADTPDNFQSRRPNTSFCFLDIRSPGLGDTAMYLCATSPDRGPGANVLTFGAGSRLTVL.

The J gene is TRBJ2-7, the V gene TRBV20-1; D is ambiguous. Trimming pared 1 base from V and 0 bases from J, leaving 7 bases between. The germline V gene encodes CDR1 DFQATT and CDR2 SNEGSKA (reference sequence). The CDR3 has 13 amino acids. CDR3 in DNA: TGCAGTGCTAGAGGGTTCTCCTCCTACGAGCAGTACGTC. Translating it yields CSARGFSSYEQYV.

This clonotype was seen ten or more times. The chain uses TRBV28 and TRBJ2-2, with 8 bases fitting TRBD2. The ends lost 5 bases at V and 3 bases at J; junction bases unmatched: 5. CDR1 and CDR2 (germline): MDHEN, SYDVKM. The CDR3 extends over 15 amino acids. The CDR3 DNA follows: TGTGCCAGCAGTCTACTAGCGGATCACACCGGGGAGCTGTTTTTT. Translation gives CASSLLADHTGELFF.

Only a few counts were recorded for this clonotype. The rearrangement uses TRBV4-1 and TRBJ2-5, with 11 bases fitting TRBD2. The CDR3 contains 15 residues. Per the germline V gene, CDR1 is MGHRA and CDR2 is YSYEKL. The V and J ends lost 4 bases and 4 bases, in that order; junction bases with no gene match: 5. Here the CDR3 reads CASSLTSGRRETQYF. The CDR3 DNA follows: TGCGCCAGCAGCCTAACTAGCGGGAGACGAGAGACCCAGTACTTC.

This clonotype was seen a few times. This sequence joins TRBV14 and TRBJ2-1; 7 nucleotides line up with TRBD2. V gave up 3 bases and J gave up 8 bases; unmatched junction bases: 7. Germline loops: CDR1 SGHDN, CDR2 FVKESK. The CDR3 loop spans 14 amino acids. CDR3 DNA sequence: TGTGCCAGCAGCCAGTGGGGGGGTCCAGATGAGCAGTTCTTC. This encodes CASSQWGGPDEQFF.

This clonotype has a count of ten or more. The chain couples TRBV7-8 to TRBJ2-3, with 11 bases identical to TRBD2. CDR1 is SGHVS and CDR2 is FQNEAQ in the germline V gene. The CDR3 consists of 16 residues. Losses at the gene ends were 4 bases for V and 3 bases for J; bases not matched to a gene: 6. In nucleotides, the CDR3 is TGTGCCAGCAGCTACGCTAGCGGGGGGTATACAGATACGCAGTATTTT. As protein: CASSYASGGYTDTQYF.

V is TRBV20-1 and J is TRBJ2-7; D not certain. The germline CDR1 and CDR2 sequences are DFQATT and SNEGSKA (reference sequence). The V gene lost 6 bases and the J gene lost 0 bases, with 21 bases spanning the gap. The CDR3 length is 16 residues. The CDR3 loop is CSASNGGTRNSYEQYF. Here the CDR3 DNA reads TGCAGTGCCTCTAATGGTGGTACGCGTAACTCCTACGAGCAGTACTTC.

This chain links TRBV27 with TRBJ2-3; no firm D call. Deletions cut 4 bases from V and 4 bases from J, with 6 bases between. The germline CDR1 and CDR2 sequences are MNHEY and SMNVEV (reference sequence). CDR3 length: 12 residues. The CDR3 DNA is TGTGCCAGCAGTTCTACAGCAGATACGCAGTATTTT. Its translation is CASSSTADTQYF.

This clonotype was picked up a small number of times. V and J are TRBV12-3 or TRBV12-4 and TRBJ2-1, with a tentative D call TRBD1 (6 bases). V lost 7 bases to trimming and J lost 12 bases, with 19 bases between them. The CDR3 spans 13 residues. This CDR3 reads CASKEETGWGQFF. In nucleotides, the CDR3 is TGTGCCAGCAAAGAAGAGACAGGATGGGGGCAGTTCTTC.

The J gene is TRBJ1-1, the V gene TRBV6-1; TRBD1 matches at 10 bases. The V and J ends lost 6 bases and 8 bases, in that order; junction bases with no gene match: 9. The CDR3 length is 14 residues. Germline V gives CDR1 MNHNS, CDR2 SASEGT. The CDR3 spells CASSPGTGASEAFF. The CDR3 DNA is TGTGCCAGCAGCCCCGGGACAGGGGCCTCGGAAGCTTTCTTT.

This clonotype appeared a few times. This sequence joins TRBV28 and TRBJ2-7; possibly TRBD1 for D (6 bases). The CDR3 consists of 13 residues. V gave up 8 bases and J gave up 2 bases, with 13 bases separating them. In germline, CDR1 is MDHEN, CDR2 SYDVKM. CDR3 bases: TGTGCCAGCGTTGGGGACAAGACCTACGAGCAGTACTTC. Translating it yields CASVGDKTYEQYF.

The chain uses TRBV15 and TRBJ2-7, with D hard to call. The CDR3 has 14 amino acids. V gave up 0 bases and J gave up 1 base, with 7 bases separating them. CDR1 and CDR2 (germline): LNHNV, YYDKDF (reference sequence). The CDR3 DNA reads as TGTGCCACCAGCAGAGAAGAGGATTCCTACGAGCAGTACTTC. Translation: CATSREEDSYEQYF.

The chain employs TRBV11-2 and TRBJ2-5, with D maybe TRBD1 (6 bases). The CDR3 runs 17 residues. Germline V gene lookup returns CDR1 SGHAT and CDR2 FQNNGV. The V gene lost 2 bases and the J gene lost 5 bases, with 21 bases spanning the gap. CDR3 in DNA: TGTGCCAGCAGCTTATGGCCCGGGACAAGTCCCTTCGAGACCCAGTACTTC. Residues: CASSLWPGTSPFETQYF.

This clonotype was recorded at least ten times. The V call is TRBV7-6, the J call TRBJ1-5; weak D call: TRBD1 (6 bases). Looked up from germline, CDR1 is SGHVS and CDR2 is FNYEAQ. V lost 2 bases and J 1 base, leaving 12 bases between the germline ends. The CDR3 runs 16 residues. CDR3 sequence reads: CASSLKPGASNQPQHF. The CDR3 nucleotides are TGTGCCAGCAGCTTAAAACCAGGGGCGAGCAATCAGCCCCAGCATTTT.

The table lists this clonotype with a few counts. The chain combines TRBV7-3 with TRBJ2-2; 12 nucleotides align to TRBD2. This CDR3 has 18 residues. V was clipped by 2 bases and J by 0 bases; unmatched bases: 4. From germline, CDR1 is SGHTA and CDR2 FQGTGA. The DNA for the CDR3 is TGTGCCAGCAGCTTACTAGCGGGAGGGGGGCCGAACACCGGGGAGCTGTTTTTT. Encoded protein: CASSLLAGGGPNTGELFF. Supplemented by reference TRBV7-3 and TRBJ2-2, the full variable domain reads GAGVSQTPSNKVTEKGKYVELRCDPISGHTALYWYRQSLGQGPEFLIYFQGTGAADDSGLPNDRFFAVRPEGSVSTLKIQRTERGDSAVYLCASSLLAGGGPNTGELFFGEGSRLTVL.

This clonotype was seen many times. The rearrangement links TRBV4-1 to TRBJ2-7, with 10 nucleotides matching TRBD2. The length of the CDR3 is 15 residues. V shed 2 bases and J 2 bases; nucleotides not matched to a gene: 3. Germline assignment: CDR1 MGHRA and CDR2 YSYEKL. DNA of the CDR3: TGCGCCAGCAGCCAACTAGCGGGAGCGACCTACGAGCAGTACTTC. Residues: CASSQLAGATYEQYF.

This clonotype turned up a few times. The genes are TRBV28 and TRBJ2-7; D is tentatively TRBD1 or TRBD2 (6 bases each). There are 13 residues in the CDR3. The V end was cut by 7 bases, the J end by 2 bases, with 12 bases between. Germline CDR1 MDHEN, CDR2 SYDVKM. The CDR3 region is CASTLGGTYEQYF. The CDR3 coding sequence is TGTGCCAGCACCCTAGGGGGGACCTACGAGCAGTACTTC. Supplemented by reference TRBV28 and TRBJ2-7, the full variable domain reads DVKVTQSSRYLVKRTGEKVFLECVQDMDHENMFWYRQDPGLGLRLIYFSYDVKMKEKGDIPEGYSVSREKKERFSLILESASTNQTSMYLCASTLGGTYEQYFGPGTRLTVT.

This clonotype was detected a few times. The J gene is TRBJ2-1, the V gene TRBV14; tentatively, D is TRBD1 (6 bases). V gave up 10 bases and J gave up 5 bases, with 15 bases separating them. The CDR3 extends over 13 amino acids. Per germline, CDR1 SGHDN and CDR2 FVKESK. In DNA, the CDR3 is TGTGCCATCCGGGACAAAGCAGACAATGAGCAGTTCTTC. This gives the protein CAIRDKADNEQFF.

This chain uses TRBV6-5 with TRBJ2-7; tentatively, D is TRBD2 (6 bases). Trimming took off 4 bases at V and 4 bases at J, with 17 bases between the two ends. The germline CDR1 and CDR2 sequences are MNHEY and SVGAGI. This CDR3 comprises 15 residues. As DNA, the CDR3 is TGTGCCAGCAGTTTGCACCCTAGGGAGGTTTACGAGCAGTACGTC. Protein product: CASSLHPREVYEQYV.

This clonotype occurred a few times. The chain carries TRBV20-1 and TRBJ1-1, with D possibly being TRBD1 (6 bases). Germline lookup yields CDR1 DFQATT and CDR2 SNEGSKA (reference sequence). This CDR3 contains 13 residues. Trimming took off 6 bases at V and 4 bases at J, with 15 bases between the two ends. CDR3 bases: TGCAGTGCCACCCTCGACAGGAGCACTGAAGCTTTCTTT. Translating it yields CSATLDRSTEAFF.

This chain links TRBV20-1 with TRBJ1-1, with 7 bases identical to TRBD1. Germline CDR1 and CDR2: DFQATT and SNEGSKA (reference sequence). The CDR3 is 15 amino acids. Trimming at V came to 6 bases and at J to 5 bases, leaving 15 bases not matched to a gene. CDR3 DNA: TGCAGTGCAGGCGTCCCTTCAGGGGGTGGAACTGAAGCTTTCTTT. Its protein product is CSAGVPSGGGTEAFF.

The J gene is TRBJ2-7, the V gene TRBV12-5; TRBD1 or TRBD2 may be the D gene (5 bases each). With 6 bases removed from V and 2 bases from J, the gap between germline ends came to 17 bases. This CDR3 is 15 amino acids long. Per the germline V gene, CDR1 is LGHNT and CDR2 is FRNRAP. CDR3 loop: CASGPDRDQPYEQYF. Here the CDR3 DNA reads TGTGCTAGTGGACCCGACCGGGACCAGCCCTACGAGCAGTACTTC.

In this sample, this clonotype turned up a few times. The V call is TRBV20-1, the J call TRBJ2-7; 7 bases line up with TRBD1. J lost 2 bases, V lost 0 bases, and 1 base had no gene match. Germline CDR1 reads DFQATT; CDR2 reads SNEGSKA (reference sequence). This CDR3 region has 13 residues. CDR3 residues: CSARDGTAYEQYV. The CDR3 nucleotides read TGCAGTGCTAGAGATGGGACAGCCTACGAGCAGTACGTC.

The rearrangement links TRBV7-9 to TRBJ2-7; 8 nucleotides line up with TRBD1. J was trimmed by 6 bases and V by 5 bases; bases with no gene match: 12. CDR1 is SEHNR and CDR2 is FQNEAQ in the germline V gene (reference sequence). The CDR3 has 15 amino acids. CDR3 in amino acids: CASSRSSGGFTEQYV. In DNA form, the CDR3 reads TGTGCCAGCAGCAGATCGTCAGGGGGCTTTACCGAGCAGTACGTC.

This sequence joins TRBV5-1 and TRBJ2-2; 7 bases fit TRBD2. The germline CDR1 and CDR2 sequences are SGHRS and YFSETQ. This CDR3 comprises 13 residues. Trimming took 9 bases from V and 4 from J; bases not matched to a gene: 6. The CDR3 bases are TGCGCCACTGGGGGGGACCCCACCGGGGAGCTGTTTTTT. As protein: CATGGDPTGELFF.

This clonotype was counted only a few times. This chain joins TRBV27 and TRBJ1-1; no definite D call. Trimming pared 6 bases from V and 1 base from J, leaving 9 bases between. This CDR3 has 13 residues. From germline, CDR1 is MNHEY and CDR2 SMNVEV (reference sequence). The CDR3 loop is CASRGGRNTEAFF. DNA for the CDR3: TGTGCCAGCAGAGGCGGTAGGAACACTGAAGCTTTCTTT.

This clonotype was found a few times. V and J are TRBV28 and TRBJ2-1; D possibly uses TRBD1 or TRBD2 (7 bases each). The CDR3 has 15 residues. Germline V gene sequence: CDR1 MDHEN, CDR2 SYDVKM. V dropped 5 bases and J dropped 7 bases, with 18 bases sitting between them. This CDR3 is CASSVTHQGGNEQFF. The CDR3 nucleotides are TGTGCCAGCAGTGTCACACATCAGGGGGGGAATGAGCAGTTCTTC. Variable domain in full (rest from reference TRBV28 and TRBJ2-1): DVKVTQSSRYLVKRTGEKVFLECVQDMDHENMFWYRQDPGLGLRLIYFSYDVKMKEKGDIPEGYSVSREKKERFSLILESASTNQTSMYLCASSVTHQGGNEQFFGPGTRLTVL.